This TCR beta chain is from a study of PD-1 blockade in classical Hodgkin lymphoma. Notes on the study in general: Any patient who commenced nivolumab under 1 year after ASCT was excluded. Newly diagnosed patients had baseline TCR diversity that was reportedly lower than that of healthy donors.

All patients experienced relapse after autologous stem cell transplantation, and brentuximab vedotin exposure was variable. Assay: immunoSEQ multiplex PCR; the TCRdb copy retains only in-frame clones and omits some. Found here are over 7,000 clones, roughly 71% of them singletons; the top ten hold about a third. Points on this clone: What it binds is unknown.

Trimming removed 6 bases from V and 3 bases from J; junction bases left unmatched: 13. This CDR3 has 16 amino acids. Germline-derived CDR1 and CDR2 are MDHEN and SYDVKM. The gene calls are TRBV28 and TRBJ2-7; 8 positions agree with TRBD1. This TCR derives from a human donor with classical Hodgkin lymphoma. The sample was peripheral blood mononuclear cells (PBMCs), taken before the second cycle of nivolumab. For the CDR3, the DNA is TGTGCCAGCAGCAACATTTGGACAGGGATTTACTACGAGCAGTACTTC. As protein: CASSNIWTGIYYEQYF.